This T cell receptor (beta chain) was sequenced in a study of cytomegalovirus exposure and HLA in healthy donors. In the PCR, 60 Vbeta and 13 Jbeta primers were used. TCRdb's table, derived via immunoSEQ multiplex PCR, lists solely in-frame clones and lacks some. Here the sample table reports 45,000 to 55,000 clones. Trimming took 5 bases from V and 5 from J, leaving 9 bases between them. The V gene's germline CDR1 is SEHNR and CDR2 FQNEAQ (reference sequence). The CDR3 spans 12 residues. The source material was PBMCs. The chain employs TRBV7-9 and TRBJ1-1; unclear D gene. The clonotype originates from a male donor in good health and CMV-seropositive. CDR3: CASSPLRTEAFF. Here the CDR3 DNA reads TGTGCCAGCAGCCCATTGAGGACTGAAGCTTTCTTT.